This note documents a single TCR beta chain sequence. The antigen is not known. Expressed TCRB transcripts were sequenced, since all the RNA that had been isolated was reverse transcribed. Method: immunoSEQ multiplex PCR; TCRdb's copy keeps in-frame clones and lacks some. The data contain about 650,000 clones, around 12% of them singletons. These data belong to a study of beta chain features in type 1 diabetes. Study-level points and caveats: Researchers report that Type 1 diabetes patients had moderately but significantly shorter TCRB CDR3s across all four CD4+ subsets.

The CDR3 is 13 amino acids. Germline V lookup: CDR1 SGHRS, CDR2 YFSETQ. V was shortened by 1 base and J by 5 bases, with 7 bases between the two germline ends. The source of this sequence is a man aged 30 to 39 with type 1 diabetes. The sample comprised naive CD4+ T cells from blood. The rearrangement uses TRBV5-1 and TRBJ2-1, with a possible D match to TRBD1 (6 bases). The CDR3 region is CASSLYRDNEQFF. CDR3 DNA sequence: TGCGCCAGCAGCTTGTACAGGGACAATGAGCAGTTCTTC.